Below, one T cell receptor (beta chain) is given with its context. The record originates from a study of blood T cell repertoires in COVID-19. Study context: T cells, B-cell-depleted T cells, or PBMCs supplied cDNA or gDNA.

The V end was cut by 6 bases, the J end by 3 bases, with 18 bases between. The V gene's germline CDR1 is SGHRS and CDR2 YFSETQ. CDR3 length: 15 residues. In the study's own analysis: It was from reference gene primer amplification that nucleated cell counts were estimated. Repertoires were generated with immunoSEQ multiplex PCR, while TCRdb's copy carries only in-frame clones and drops some. The DNA was the basis for D and trimming; V, J and clone size are from that table. The sample has about 100,000 clones, 70% to 80% seen once. Sequencing used peripheral blood. This rearrangement joins TRBV5-1 to TRBJ2-5, with D possibly TRBD2 on 6 matching bases. The origin of this receptor is a human donor in a cohort sampled during active COVID-19. As DNA, the CDR3 is TGCGCCAGCAACCTACTCGGGACTCCCGAAGAGACCCAGTACTTC. It yields the protein CASNLLGTPEETQYF.